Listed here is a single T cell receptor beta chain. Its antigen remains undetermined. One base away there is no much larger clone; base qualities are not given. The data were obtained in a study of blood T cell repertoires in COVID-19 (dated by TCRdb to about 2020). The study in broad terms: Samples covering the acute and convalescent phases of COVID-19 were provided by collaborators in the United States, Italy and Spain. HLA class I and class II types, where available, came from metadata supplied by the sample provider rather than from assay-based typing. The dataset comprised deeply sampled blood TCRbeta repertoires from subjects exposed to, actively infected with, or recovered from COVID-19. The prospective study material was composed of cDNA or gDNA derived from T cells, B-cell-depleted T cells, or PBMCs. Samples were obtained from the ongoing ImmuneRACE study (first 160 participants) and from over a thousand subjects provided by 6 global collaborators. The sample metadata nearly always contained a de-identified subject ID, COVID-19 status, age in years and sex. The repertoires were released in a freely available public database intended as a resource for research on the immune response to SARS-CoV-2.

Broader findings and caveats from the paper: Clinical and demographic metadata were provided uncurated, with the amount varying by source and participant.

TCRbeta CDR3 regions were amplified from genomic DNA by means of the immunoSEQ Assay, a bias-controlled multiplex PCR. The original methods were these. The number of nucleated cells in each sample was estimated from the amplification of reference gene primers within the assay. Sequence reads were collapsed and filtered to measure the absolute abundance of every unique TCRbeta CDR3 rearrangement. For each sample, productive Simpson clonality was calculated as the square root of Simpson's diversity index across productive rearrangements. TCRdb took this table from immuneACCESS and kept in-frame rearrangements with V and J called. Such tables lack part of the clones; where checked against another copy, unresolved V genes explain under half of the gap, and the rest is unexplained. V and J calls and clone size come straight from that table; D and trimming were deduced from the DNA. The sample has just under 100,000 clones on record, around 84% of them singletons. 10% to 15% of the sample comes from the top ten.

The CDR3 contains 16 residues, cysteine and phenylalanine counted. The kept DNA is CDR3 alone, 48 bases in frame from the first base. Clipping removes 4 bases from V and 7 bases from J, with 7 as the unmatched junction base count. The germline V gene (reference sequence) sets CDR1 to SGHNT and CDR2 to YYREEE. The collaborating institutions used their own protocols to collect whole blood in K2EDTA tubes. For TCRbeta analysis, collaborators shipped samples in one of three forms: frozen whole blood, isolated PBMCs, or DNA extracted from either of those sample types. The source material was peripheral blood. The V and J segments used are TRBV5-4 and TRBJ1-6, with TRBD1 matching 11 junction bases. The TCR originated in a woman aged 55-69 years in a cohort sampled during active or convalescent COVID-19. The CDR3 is CASSTGQGATNSPLHF. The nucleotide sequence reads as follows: TGTGCCAGCAGCACAGGACAGGGGGCCACAAATTCACCCCTCCACTTT.